The T cell receptor beta chain described here comes from a study of cytomegalovirus exposure and HLA in healthy donors. This clone was counted a single time. Germline lookup yields CDR1 SGHAT and CDR2 FQNNGV. The CDR3 runs 14 residues. PCR was performed using 60 Vbeta and 13 Jbeta primers. Clones were read by immunoSEQ multiplex PCR, and TCRdb kept only the in-frame ones, dropping some. The sample includes approximately 150,000 clones, about 77% of them seen just once. The TCR originated in a female donor in good health and CMV-seronegative. Sequencing used PBMCs. V gene TRBV11-2 combines with J gene TRBJ2-5; a weak D match, TRBD1 (6 bases). The J call may be in error: the DNA end matches TRBJ2-7 better. The CDR3 DNA follows: TGTGCCAGCAGCGGTGGAAACAGGGTCGACGAGCAGTACTTC. Amino acid sequence: CASSGGNRVDEQYF.